These T cell receptor beta chains were read from a single sample in a study of OX40 agonist ivuxolimab in advanced cancers. Sequenced by immunoSEQ multiplex PCR; TCRdb stores in-frame clones only, minus some. The sample contains tens of thousands of clones, more than 80% of which appear only once. Specimen: CD4+ or CD8+ T cells sorted from blood, collected in a trial of the OX40 agonist ivuxolimab. The receptors come from an adult with an advanced solid tumor such as melanoma, head and neck, liver or kidney cancer. The CDR3 runs from the conserved cysteine through the conserved F or W. D genes are given only for firm matches. For some rows the clone size is stated as once, few or many, or as a class when expanded; others skip it.

>TRBJ2-7|TRBD1|14|.|TRBV29-1
CSVLSGTGDYEQYF
TGCAGCGTTCTATCCGGGACAGGCGACTACGAGCAGTACTTC
>TRBJ2-7|TRBD1|14|.|TRBV2
CASSEPRQGYEQYF
TGTGCCAGCAGTGAACCAAGACAGGGCTACGAGCAGTACTTC
>TRBJ1-1|.|14|.|TRBV25-1
CASSRAGSNTEAFF
TGTGCCAGCAGTCGGGCGGGTTCGAACACTGAAGCTTTCTTT
>TRBJ2-7|TRBD1|13|.|TRBV10-3
CAISERTGYEQYF
TGTGCCATCAGTGAGAGGACAGGTTACGAGCAGTACTTC
>TRBJ1-2|TRBD1|15|.|TRBV27
CASSSFRDRGNGYTF
TGTGCCAGCAGTTCGTTCCGGGACAGGGGGAATGGCTACACCTTC
>TRBJ2-7|TRBD2|13|.|TRBV30
CAWSHGGGAEQYF
TGTGCCTGGAGTCACGGGGGGGGCGCCGAGCAGTACTTC
>TRBJ2-1|TRBD1|15|.|TRBV7-2
CASSPQGKAYNEQFF
TGTGCCAGCAGCCCACAGGGGAAAGCCTACAATGAGCAGTTCTTC
>TRBJ2-1|TRBD2|14|.|TRBV18
CASSPGTRGYEQFF
TGTGCCAGCTCACCTGGGACTAGAGGGTACGAGCAGTTCTTC
>TRBJ1-4|.|13|.|TRBV19
CASSGGSYFGLFF
TGTGCCAGTAGTGGGGGATCATATTTCGGACTGTTTTTT
>TRBJ2-7|TRBD2|14|.|TRBV14
CASSRGGRAYEQYF
TGTGCCAGCAGCCGGGGCGGGAGGGCCTACGAGCAGTACTTC
>TRBJ1-2|TRBD1|18|few|TRBV2
CASSEAGTGPLGDYGYTF
TGTGCCAGCAGCGAAGCCGGGACAGGTCCCTTAGGGGACTATGGCTACACCTTC
>TRBJ2-5|.|13|.|TRBV13
CASSLTSAETQYF
TGTGCCAGCAGCCTTACCTCGGCCGAGACCCAGTACTTC
>TRBJ2-5|.|13|.|TRBV7-9
CASSRGMQETQYF
TGTGCCAGCAGCCGCGGGATGCAAGAGACCCAGTACTTC
>TRBJ2-5|.|14|.|TRBV5-4
CASSSTTSGETQYF
TGTGCCAGCAGCTCGACAACCTCAGGGGAGACCCAGTACTTC